Presented here are 24 T cell receptor beta chains from one specimen sequenced in a study of blood T cell repertoires in COVID-19. The repertoire was sequenced with immunoSEQ multiplex PCR; TCRdb's copy has only in-frame clones and lacks some. The sample has a few hundred thousand clones, 87% seen once. The source material was PBMCs or T cells enriched from blood (not recorded which). The receptors were gathered from a woman aged 30 to 39 who had recovered from COVID-19.

The chain links TRBV5-1 to TRBJ2-1; 8 nucleotides agree with TRBD2. V lost 4 bases to trimming and J lost 2 bases; unmatched junction nucleotides: 8. The CDR3 has 16 residues. Germline CDR1 is SGHRS and CDR2 is YFSETQ. The CDR3 spells CASSPSGGGTYNEQFF. The DNA of the CDR3 is TGCGCCAGCAGCCCCAGCGGGGGCGGTACCTACAATGAGCAGTTCTTC.

This rearrangement joins TRBV19 to TRBJ1-2; D gene ambiguous. This CDR3 has 12 residues. V lost 5 bases, J lost 2 bases, and 6 bases lay in between. Germline V gene data show CDR1 as LNHDA and CDR2 as SQIVND (reference sequence). The CDR3 is CASSAINYGYTF. In DNA form, the CDR3 reads TGTGCCAGTAGTGCGATCAACTATGGCTACACCTTC.

The count of this clone is one. This chain uses TRBV2 with TRBJ1-2, with no clear D. The CDR3 is 12 residues long. Trimming pared 6 bases from V and 1 base from J, leaving 6 bases between. CDR1 and CDR2 from the germline V gene are SNHLY and FYNNEI. In DNA form, the CDR3 reads TGTGCCAGCAGGGCGGGTAACTATGGCTACACCTTC. Its protein is CASRAGNYGYTF. The whole variable domain, filled in from reference TRBV2 and TRBJ1-2, reads EPEVTQTPSHQVTQMGQEVILRCVPISNHLYFYWYRQILGQKVEFLVSFYNNEISEKSEIFDDQFSVERPDGSNFTLKIRSTKLEDSAMYFCASRAGNYGYTFGSGTRLTVV.

The rearrangement uses TRBV11-2 and TRBJ2-3; weak D call: TRBD2 (5 bases). V lost 5 bases to trimming and J lost 9 bases, with 12 bases between them. Germline CDR1 is SGHAT and CDR2 is FQNNGV. The CDR3 is 12 residues long. The CDR3 DNA is TGTGCCAGCAGCCTCGGGGTGAAAACGCAGTATTTT. It specifies CASSLGVKTQYF.

This clone was seen once. The chain has TRBV7-2 and TRBJ2-1, with no clear D. The V end lost 4 bases, the J end lost 9 bases, and 16 bases lay between the germline ends. The CDR3 runs to 14 residues. CDR1 is SGHTA, CDR2 FQGNSA, per germline. This CDR3 is CASSYSPVVSEQFF. The CDR3 nucleotides read TGTGCCAGCAGCTATAGCCCTGTTGTCAGTGAGCAGTTCTTC.

V usage is TRBV7-6 and J usage is TRBJ2-3; 12 bases agree with TRBD2. Germline CDR1 reads SGHVS; CDR2 reads FNYEAQ. The CDR3 consists of 16 residues. The junction had 7 bases not matched to a gene; V was cut back by 1 base and J by 8 bases. CDR3 sequence (DNA): TGTGCCAGCAGCTTAGAGGCTAGCGGGGGGGCTGGTACGCAGTATTTT. Protein sequence: CASSLEASGGAGTQYF.

This chain joins TRBV25-1 and TRBJ1-4; 8 nucleotides align to TRBD1. The V and J ends lost 7 bases and 3 bases, in that order; junction bases with no gene match: 7. Germline CDR1 and CDR2: MGHDK and SYGVNS. This CDR3 has 15 amino acids. CDR3 nucleotides: TGTGCCAGCAAAGGACAGGGCCTCTCTAATGAAAAACTGTTTTTT. Protein: CASKGQGLSNEKLFF.

The V and J genes are TRBV6-5 and TRBJ1-2; D is possibly TRBD1 (5 bases). V lost 6 bases, J lost 4 bases, and 12 bases lay in between. The CDR3 has 13 amino acids. CDR1 and CDR2 from the germline V gene are MNHEY and SVGAGI. CDR3 in DNA: TGTGCCAGCAGCCTTGACAGACTCTATGGCTACACCTTC. It encodes CASSLDRLYGYTF.

The CDR3: CASSLRGTSGGHYEQFF. Written as DNA, the CDR3 is TGTGCCAGCAGCTTGAGGGGGACTAGCGGGGGCCACTATGAGCAGTTCTTC. The rearrangement joins TRBV5-8 to TRBJ2-1; 14 positions match TRBD2. CDR3 length: 17 residues. Trimming removed 1 base from V and 8 bases from J; junction bases left unmatched: 8. Germline V lookup: CDR1 SGHTS, CDR2 YDEGEE.

The V gene is TRBV7-9, the J gene TRBJ1-3; 8 bases fit TRBD1. J was trimmed by 2 bases and V by 6 bases; bases with no gene match: 0. CDR3 length: 13 residues. Germline CDR1 and CDR2: SEHNR and FQNEAQ (reference sequence). As DNA, the CDR3 is TGTGCCAGCAGGACAGGGGCTGGAAACACCATATATTTT. As protein: CASRTGAGNTIYF.

The V and J genes are TRBV4-1 and TRBJ1-2, with D perhaps matching TRBD1 (6 bases). This CDR3 has 14 amino acids. The V gene's germline CDR1 is MGHRA and CDR2 YSYEKL. The V and J ends lost 4 bases and 0 bases respectively, with 9 bases between them. The CDR3 nucleotides are TGCGCCAGCAGCCGACAGGAGACTAACTATGGCTACACCTTC. Translated, it gives CASSRQETNYGYTF.

The gene calls are TRBV30 and TRBJ1-3, with D maybe TRBD1 (5 bases). The CDR3 is 15 amino acids. Trimming removed 2 bases at V and 0 bases at J, with 11 bases between. Per the germline V gene, CDR1 is GTSNPN and CDR2 is SVGIG (reference sequence). In DNA form, the CDR3 reads TGTGCCTGGAGTTATCGGAGGGGCTCTGGAAACACCATATATTTT. Protein product: CAWSYRRGSGNTIYF.

This clone was seen a single time. V gene TRBV3-1 (or the pseudogene TRBV3-2) combines with J gene TRBJ1-2; 9 positions agree with TRBD1. Germline values: CDR1 LGHDT, CDR2 YNNKEL (reference sequence). CDR3 length: 14 amino acids. V lost 4 bases and J lost 5; bases outside the gene matches: 5. DNA of the CDR3: TGTGCCAGCAGCCCCTGGGACAGGGAGTATGGCTACACCTTC. Its protein product is CASSPWDREYGYTF.

The V and J genes are TRBV5-1 and TRBJ2-7, with D possibly being TRBD2 (6 bases). The CDR3 is made up of 14 amino acids. The germline V gene encodes CDR1 SGHRS and CDR2 YFSETQ. V lost 3 bases and J lost 4, with 14 bases in between. The CDR3 sequence is CASSWREQLYEQYF. CDR3 nucleotides: TGCGCCAGCAGCTGGAGGGAACAGCTTTACGAGCAGTACTTC. Together with reference TRBV5-1 and TRBJ2-7, the CDR3 gives the full variable domain: KAGVTQTPRYLIKTRGQQVTLSCSPISGHRSVSWYQQTPGQGLQFLFEYFSETQRNKGNFPGRFSGRQFSNSRSEMNVSTLELGDSALYLCASSWREQLYEQYFGPGTRLTVT.

The CDR3 region has the DNA TGTGCCAGCAGTTTGGACAGGGACGCTGAAGCTTTCTTT. Its protein is CASSLDRDAEAFF. The chain carries TRBV12-3 or TRBV12-4 and TRBJ1-1; 8 nucleotides line up with TRBD1. Losses at the gene ends were 3 bases for V and 6 bases for J; bases not matched to a gene: 3. The CDR3 is 13 residues long.

The rearrangement uses TRBV6-5 and TRBJ1-2; unclear D gene. Trimming took off 5 bases at V and 8 bases at J, with 9 bases between the two ends. Germline V gives CDR1 MNHEY, CDR2 SVGAGI. This CDR3 contains 11 residues. CDR3 protein: CASSTLAGYTF. The CDR3 DNA follows: TGTGCCAGCAGTACCCTTGCGGGCTACACCTTC.

For the CDR3, the DNA is TGTGCCAGCAGCCAAGTGGCAGGGGGAATCCACTATGGCTACACCTTC. This encodes CASSQVAGGIHYGYTF. J is TRBJ1-2 and V is TRBV14, with 7 bases fitting TRBD1. The V and J ends lost 1 base and 3 bases, in that order; junction bases with no gene match: 8. Germline CDR1 SGHDN, CDR2 FVKESK. The CDR3 is made up of 16 amino acids.

This chain joins TRBV15 and TRBJ2-7; tentative D call: TRBD1 (5 bases). With 8 bases removed from V and 4 bases from J, the gap between germline ends came to 15 bases. Germline V gene sequence: CDR1 LNHNV, CDR2 YYDKDF (reference sequence). The CDR3 runs to 13 residues. Written as DNA, the CDR3 is TGTGCCACCGCCCCCAGGGCTTCGTACGAGCAGTACTTC. Translated, it gives CATAPRASYEQYF.

This rearrangement joins TRBV9 to TRBJ2-7; 10 bases line up with TRBD1. Germline V CDR1 and CDR2: SGDLS, YYNGEE. The trim removed 4 bases at V and 4 bases at J, leaving 17 bases unmatched. The CDR3 covers 18 residues. The CDR3 DNA reads TGTGCCAGCAGCAAGGCCGCCTCCGGGACAGGGGTCTCGTACGAGCAGTACTTC. Translated: CASSKAASGTGVSYEQYF.

The J gene is TRBJ2-5, the V gene TRBV7-3, with TRBD1 as a possible D gene (5 bases). The CDR3 has 17 amino acids. The germline V gene encodes CDR1 SGHTA and CDR2 FQGTGA. V lost 5 bases and J lost 5, with 24 bases in between. In DNA, the CDR3 is TGTGCCAGCAGCCCATGGGGCAGAATGGGCTTTTTGGAGACCCAGTACTTC. Its protein is CASSPWGRMGFLETQYF.

This clone came up a few times. This sequence joins TRBV2 and TRBJ1-1; maybe TRBD1 (6 bases). CDR1 and CDR2 (germline): SNHLY, FYNNEI. Trimming shortened V by 9 bases and J by 3 bases, and 14 bases separated the two germline ends. The CDR3 loop spans 13 amino acids. The CDR3 DNA follows: TGTGCCAGACCCAGGGGCAAGTACACTGAAGCTTTCTTT. It yields the protein CARPRGKYTEAFF.

This sequence joins TRBV30 and TRBJ2-7, with TRBD1 identical over 8 bases. V lost 3 bases, J lost 4 bases, and 8 bases stayed unmatched. Germline CDR1 and CDR2: GTSNPN and SVGIG (reference sequence). The CDR3 runs to 14 residues. CDR3: CAWRPRQGKYEQYF. CDR3 DNA sequence: TGTGCCTGGAGACCGAGACAGGGGAAGTACGAGCAGTACTTC.

This clone came up once. This rearrangement joins TRBV9 to TRBJ2-3; maybe TRBD1 (5 bases). This CDR3 has 12 amino acids. Trimming removed 0 bases at V and 10 bases at J, with 9 bases between. The V gene's germline CDR1 is SGDLS and CDR2 YYNGEE. The CDR3 is CASSVGRDAQYF. In DNA, the CDR3 is TGTGCCAGCAGCGTAGGCAGGGATGCGCAGTATTTT.

The CDR3 sequence: CASSPPSGGQNTGELFF. The CDR3 bases are TGTGCCAGCTCACCGCCCAGCGGGGGGCAGAACACCGGGGAGCTGTTTTTT. The V and J genes are TRBV18 and TRBJ2-2; 9 nucleotides match TRBD2. This CDR3 is built from 17 residues. Unmatched junction bases numbered 6, after V lost 3 bases and J lost 1 base. Per the germline V gene, CDR1 is KGHSH and CDR2 is LQKENI.